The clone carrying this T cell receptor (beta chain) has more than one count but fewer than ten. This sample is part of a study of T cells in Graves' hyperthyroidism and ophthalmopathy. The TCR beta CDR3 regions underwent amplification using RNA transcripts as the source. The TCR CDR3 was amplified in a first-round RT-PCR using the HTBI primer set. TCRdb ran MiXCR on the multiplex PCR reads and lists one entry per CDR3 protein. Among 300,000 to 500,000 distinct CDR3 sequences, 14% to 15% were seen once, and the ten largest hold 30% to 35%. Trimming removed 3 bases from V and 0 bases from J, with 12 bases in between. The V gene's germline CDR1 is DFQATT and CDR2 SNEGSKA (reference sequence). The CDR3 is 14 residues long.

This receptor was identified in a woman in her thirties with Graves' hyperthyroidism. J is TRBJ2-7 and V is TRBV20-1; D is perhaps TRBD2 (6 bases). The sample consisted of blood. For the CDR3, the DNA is TGCAGTGCTAGTGGTAGCGGAAGCTCCTACGAGCAGTACTTC. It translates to CSASGSGSSYEQYF.